This entry lists 16 T cell receptor beta chains sequenced from one sample in a study of T-cell memory formation after mild COVID-19 (dated by TCRdb to 2020 to 2022). The library was prepared using 5' RACE. Sequencing took place on an Illumina NovaSeq 6000. The public sequencing data were trimmed at Q25 with fastp and processed into clonotypes with MiXCR by TCRdb, which kept only in-frame beta chains. Duplicate CDR3 protein sequences are folded into a single record with the most common DNA and genes. Recorded for this sample are about 340,000 distinct CDR3 sequences; about an eighth of them occurred a single time. The ten biggest clones cover about a fifth of the sample. The source material was PBMCs or a T cell subset sorted from them (not recorded which). These receptors originate from a man aged 18 to 29 who had mild COVID-19 (a few samples of this study predate the infection). The sample titles of this study are shuffled in the database, so cell type and time point are left out; the donor was told from shared clones.

The rearrangement uses TRBV29-1 and TRBJ2-7, with 7 bases aligning to TRBD2. The trim removed 7 bases at V and 1 base at J, leaving 4 bases unmatched. The CDR3 has 12 amino acids. Germline loops: CDR1 SQVTM, CDR2 ANQGSEA. The CDR3 nucleotides read TGCAGCGGGGGGAGGGGTTCCTACGAGCAGTACTTC. Encoded protein: CSGGRGSYEQYF.

V is TRBV20-1 and J is TRBJ2-2, with D tentatively TRBD1 (5 bases). Germline V gives CDR1 DFQATT, CDR2 SNEGSKA (reference sequence). This CDR3 is built from 14 residues. Between the trimmed V and J ends, which lost 2 bases and 1 base, there was a span of 8 bases. Here the CDR3 DNA reads TGCAGTGCTAGACAGGGTCGGAACACCGGGGAGCTGTTTTTT. The encoded protein is CSARQGRNTGELFF.

This clonotype showed up just a few times. CDR3 sequence: CASRAGTSGGQTQYF. Written as DNA, the CDR3 is TGTGCCAGCCGGGCGGGGACTAGCGGGGGACAGACCCAGTACTTC. This chain links TRBV7-2 with TRBJ2-5; TRBD2 matches 14 bases. Germline V lookup: CDR1 SGHTA, CDR2 FQGNSA. Trimming took 8 bases from V and 6 from J; bases not matched to a gene: 8. This CDR3 contains 15 residues.

The chain is built from TRBV12-3 or TRBV12-4 and TRBJ1-5; D possibly corresponds to TRBD1 (6 bases). This CDR3 spans 12 amino acids. V lost 8 bases, J lost 3 bases, and 8 bases lay in between. The CDR3 reads CASSGANQPQHF. The CDR3 bases are TGTGCCAGCTCAGGGGCCAATCAGCCCCAGCATTTT.

The chain has TRBV9 and TRBJ1-3; the D gene is possibly TRBD1 (6 bases). Germline V gives CDR1 SGDLS, CDR2 YYNGEE. The V end was cut by 0 bases, the J end by 0 bases, with 10 bases between. The CDR3 has 16 amino acids. The CDR3 loop reads CASSVAGAPSGNTIYF. For the CDR3, the DNA is TGTGCCAGCAGCGTAGCAGGGGCCCCCTCTGGAAACACCATATATTTT.

This clonotype was detected only a few times. This rearrangement joins TRBV10-1 to TRBJ1-3; 9 bases map to TRBD1. The V gene end was trimmed by 3 bases and the J gene end by 4 bases; junction bases not matched to a gene: 1. Per germline, CDR1 WNHNN and CDR2 SYGVQD (reference sequence). There are 14 residues in the CDR3. The CDR3 spells CASSDGTGGNTIYF. CDR3 DNA: TGCGCCAGCAGTGACGGGACAGGGGGAAACACCATATATTTT.

The chain links TRBV12-3 or TRBV12-4 to TRBJ2-3; D not resolved. Trimming stripped 1 base from V and 7 bases from J, with 12 bases between. The CDR3 is 14 residues long. For the CDR3, the DNA is TGTGCCAGCAGTTTAGGGCTCCCCCCGAATACGCAGTATTTT. Residues: CASSLGLPPNTQYF.

This clonotype was counted only a few times. The chain recombines TRBV5-1 with TRBJ2-6; 10 nucleotides align to TRBD1. Per the germline V gene, CDR1 is SGHRS and CDR2 is YFSETQ. V lost 0 bases and J lost 0; bases outside the gene matches: 6. This CDR3 is built from 19 residues. The CDR3 loop reads CASSLAGQGVASGANVLTF. The DNA of the CDR3 is TGCGCCAGCAGCTTGGCCGGACAGGGGGTGGCCTCTGGGGCCAACGTCCTGACTTTC. The whole variable domain, filled in from reference TRBV5-1 and TRBJ2-6, reads KAGVTQTPRYLIKTRGQQVTLSCSPISGHRSVSWYQQTPGQGLQFLFEYFSETQRNKGNFPGRFSGRQFSNSRSEMNVSTLELGDSALYLCASSLAGQGVASGANVLTFGAGSRLTVL.

This clonotype was observed a few times. The chain uses TRBV7-8 and TRBJ2-5; D not certain. Trimming removed 1 base at V and 7 bases at J, with 10 bases between. This CDR3 comprises 13 residues. CDR1 and CDR2 from the germline V gene are SGHVS and FQNEAQ. This chain's CDR3 is CASSLDGRGTQYF. Written as DNA, the CDR3 is TGTGCCAGCAGCTTAGATGGAAGAGGGACCCAGTACTTC.

This clonotype has just a few counts. The rearrangement links TRBV29-1 to TRBJ1-1, with D possibly TRBD1 on 5 matching bases. V was cut by 1 base and J by 4 bases, with 10 bases left in between. From germline, CDR1 is SQVTM and CDR2 ANQGSEA. The CDR3 is 13 residues long. The CDR3 region has the DNA TGCAGCGTTGAAGGACAGCCGACCACTGAAGCTTTCTTT. Protein sequence: CSVEGQPTTEAFF.

The J gene is TRBJ1-5, the V gene TRBV20-1; D possibly corresponds to TRBD1 (6 bases). The CDR3 consists of 13 residues. V was pared by 3 bases and J by 5 bases, with 11 bases between. Germline V gene lookup returns CDR1 DFQATT and CDR2 SNEGSKA (reference sequence). The CDR3 protein is CSASGGLHQPQHF. The CDR3 DNA follows: TGCAGTGCTAGTGGGGGCCTCCATCAGCCCCAGCATTTT.

This clonotype was seen a handful of times. The chain is built from TRBV4-1 and TRBJ2-1; a possible D gene is TRBD2 (6 bases). This CDR3 spans 13 amino acids. Germline loops: CDR1 MGHRA, CDR2 YSYEKL. With 4 bases removed from V and 4 bases from J, the gap between germline ends came to 8 bases. The CDR3 loop is CASSRGVYNEQFF. In DNA, the CDR3 is TGCGCCAGCAGCCGGGGGGTATACAATGAGCAGTTCTTC.

This clonotype was seen more than once but under ten times. The gene calls are TRBV27 and TRBJ1-2, with D perhaps matching TRBD1 (5 bases). The germline V gene encodes CDR1 MNHEY and CDR2 SMNVEV (reference sequence). The CDR3 has 15 amino acids. V lost 0 bases to trimming and J lost 4 bases, with 12 bases between them. In nucleotides, the CDR3 is TGTGCCAGCAGTTTATCCCTCCGGGGCACCTATGGCTACACCTTC. This sequence encodes CASSLSLRGTYGYTF.

The sample holds a few counts of this clonotype. This rearrangement joins TRBV19 to TRBJ1-4; D unresolved. Germline V lookup: CDR1 LNHDA, CDR2 SQIVND (reference sequence). The CDR3 runs 11 residues. The CDR3 region has the DNA TGTGGTAAAGCCAAGGGAGGAAAACTGTTTTTT. Translating gives CGKAKGGKLFF.

The chain recombines TRBV19 with TRBJ1-2, with D tentatively TRBD1 (6 bases). V was cut by 4 bases and J by 3 bases, with 12 bases left in between. Germline assignment: CDR1 LNHDA and CDR2 SQIVND (reference sequence). The CDR3 runs 14 residues. DNA for the CDR3: TGTGCCAGTAGTAGAGCGGACAGAGACTATGGCTACACCTTC. Residues: CASSRADRDYGYTF.

This clonotype was observed many times. This chain joins TRBV20-1 and TRBJ2-7; D is possibly TRBD1 (5 bases). CDR3 length equals 12 residues. V shed 4 bases and J shed 5 bases, with 12 bases lying between them. The germline gives CDR1 DFQATT, CDR2 SNEGSKA (reference sequence). The CDR3 DNA follows: TGCAGTGCTAAGGGCAGGGTAGACGAGCAGTACTTC. It codes for CSAKGRVDEQYF.